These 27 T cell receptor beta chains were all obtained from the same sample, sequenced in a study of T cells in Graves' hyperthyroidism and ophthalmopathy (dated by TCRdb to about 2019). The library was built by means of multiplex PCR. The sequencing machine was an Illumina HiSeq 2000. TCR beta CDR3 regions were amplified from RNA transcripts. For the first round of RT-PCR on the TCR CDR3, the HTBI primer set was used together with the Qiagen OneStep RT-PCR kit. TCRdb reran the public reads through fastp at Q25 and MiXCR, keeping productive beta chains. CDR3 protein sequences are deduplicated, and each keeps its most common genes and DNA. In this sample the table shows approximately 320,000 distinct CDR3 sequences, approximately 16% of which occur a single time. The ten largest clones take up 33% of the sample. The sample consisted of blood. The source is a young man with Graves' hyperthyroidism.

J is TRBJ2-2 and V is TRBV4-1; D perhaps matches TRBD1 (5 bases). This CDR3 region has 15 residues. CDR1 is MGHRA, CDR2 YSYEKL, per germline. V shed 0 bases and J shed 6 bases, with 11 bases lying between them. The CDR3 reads CASSQEPGLAGELFF. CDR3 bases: TGCGCCAGCAGCCAAGAACCAGGGTTGGCCGGGGAGCTGTTTTTT.

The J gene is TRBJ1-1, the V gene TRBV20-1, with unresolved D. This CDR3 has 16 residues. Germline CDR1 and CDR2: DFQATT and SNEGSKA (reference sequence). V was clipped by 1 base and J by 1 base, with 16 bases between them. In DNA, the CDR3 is TGCAGTGCTAGAGTCCCAATGGGGTTGGGGAACACTGAAGCTTTCTTT. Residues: CSARVPMGLGNTEAFF.

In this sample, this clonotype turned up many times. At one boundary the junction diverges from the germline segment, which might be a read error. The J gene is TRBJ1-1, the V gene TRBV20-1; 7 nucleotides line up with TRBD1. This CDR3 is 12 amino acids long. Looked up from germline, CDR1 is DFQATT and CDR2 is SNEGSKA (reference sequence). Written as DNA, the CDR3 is TGTGCGGGACAGCTTTATGGGACTGAAGCTTTCTTT. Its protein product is CAGQLYGTEAFF.

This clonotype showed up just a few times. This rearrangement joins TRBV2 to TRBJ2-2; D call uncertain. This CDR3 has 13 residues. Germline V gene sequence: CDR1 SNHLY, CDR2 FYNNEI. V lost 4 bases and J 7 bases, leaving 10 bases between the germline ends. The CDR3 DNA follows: TGTGCCAGCAGTGCCAACGACGGCGGGGAGCTGTTTTTT. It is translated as CASSANDGGELFF.

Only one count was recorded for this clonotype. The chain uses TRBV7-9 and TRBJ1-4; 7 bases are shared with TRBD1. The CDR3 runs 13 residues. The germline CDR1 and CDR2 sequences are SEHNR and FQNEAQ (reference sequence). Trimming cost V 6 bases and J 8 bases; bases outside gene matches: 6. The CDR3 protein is CASRRTGQEKLFF. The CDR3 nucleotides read TGTGCCAGCAGAAGGACAGGTCAAGAAAAACTGTTTTTT.

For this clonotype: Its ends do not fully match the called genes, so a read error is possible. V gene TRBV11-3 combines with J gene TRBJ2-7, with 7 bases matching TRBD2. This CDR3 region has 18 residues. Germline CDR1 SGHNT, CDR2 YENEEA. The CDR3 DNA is TGTGCCAGCAGCTTGAACCTAAGCCCTGGCGGGAGCTCCTACGGGCAGTACTTC. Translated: CASSLNLSPGGSSYGQYF.

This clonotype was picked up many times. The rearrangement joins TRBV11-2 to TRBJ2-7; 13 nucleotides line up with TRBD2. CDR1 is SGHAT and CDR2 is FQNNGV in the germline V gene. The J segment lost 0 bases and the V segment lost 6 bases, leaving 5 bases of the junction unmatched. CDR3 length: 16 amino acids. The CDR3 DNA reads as TGTGCCAGCAGTTACGGACTAGCGGGAGTCTCCTACGAGCAGTACTTC. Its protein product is CASSYGLAGVSYEQYF.

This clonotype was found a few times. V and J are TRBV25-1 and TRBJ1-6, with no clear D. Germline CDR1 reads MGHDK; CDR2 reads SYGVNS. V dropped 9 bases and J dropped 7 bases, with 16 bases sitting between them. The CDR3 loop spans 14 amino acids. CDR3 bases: TGTGCCAGTGACTCCGCGGTGCCGAATTCACCCCTCCACTTT. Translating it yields CASDSAVPNSPLHF.

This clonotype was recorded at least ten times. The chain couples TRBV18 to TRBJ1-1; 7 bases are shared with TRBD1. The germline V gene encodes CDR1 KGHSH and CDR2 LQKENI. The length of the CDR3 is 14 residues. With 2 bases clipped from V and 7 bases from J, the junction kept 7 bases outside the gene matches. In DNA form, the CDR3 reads TGTGCCAGCTCACCAGGAAACAGGGGCGTTGAAGCTTTCTTT. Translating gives CASSPGNRGVEAFF.

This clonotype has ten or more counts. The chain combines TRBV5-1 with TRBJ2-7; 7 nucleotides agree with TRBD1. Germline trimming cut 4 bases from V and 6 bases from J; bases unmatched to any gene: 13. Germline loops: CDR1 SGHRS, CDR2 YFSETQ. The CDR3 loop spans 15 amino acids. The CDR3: CASSDSDRALGEQYF. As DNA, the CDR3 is TGCGCCAGCAGCGACTCCGACAGGGCCCTCGGCGAGCAGTACTTC.

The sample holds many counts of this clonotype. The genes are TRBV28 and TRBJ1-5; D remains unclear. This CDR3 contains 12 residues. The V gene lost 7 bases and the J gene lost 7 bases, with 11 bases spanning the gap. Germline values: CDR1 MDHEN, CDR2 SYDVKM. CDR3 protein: CASTPVGQPQHF. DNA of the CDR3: TGTGCCAGCACTCCCGTCGGCCAGCCCCAGCATTTT.

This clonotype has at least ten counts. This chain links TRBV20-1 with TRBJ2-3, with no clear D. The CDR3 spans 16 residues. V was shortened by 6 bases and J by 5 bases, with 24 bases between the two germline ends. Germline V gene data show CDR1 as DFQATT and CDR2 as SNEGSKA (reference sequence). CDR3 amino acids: CSALTGQRGGGDTQYF. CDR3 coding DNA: TGCAGTGCACTGACTGGCCAGAGAGGTGGTGGAGATACGCAGTATTTT.

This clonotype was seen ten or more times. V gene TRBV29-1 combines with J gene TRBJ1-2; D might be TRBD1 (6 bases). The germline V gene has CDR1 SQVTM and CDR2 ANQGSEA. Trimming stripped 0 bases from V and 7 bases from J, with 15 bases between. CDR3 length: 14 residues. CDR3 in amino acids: CSVEDPGGAGGYTF. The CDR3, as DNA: TGCAGCGTTGAAGATCCCGGGGGCGCGGGTGGCTACACCTTC. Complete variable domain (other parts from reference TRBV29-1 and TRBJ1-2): SAVISQKPSRDICQRGTSLTIQCQVDSQVTMMFWYRQQPGQSLTLIATANQGSEATYESGFVIDKFPISRPNLTFSTLTVSNMSPEDSSIYLCSVEDPGGAGGYTFGSGTRLTVV.

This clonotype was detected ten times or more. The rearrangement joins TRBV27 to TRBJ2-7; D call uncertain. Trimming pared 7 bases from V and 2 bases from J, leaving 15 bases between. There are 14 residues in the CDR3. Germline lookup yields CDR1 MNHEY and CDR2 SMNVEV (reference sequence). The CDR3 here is CASTRALGAYEQYF. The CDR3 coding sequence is TGTGCCAGCACCCGGGCCCTCGGAGCCTACGAGCAGTACTTC.

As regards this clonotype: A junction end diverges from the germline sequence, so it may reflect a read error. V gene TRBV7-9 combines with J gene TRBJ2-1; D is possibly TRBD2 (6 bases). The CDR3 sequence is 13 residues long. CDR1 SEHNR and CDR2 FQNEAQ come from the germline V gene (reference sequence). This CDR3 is CASSHGAGGEQLF. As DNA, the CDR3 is TGTGCCAGCAGCCACGGGGCCGGGGGTGAGCAGCTCTTC.

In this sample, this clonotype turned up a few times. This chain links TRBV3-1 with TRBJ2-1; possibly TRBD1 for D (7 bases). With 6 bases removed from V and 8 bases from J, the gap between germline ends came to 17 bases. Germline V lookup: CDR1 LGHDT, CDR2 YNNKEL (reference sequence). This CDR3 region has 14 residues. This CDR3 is CASSLRQGGDEQFF. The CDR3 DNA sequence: TGTGCCAGCAGTCTTCGACAGGGAGGTGATGAGCAGTTCTTC.

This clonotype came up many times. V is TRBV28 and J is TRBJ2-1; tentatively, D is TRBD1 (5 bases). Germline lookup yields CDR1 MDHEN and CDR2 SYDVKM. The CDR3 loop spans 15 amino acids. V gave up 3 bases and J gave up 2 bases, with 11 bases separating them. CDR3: CASSFRAGTYNEQFF. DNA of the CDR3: TGTGCCAGCAGTTTCAGGGCAGGCACCTACAATGAGCAGTTCTTC.

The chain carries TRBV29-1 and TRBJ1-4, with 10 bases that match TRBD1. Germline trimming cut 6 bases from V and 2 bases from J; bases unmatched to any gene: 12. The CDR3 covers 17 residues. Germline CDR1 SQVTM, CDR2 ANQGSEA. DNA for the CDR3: TGCAGCGTCGTAGGAAGTAGGGACAGGGGCACTAATGAAAAACTGTTTTTT. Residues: CSVVGSRDRGTNEKLFF.

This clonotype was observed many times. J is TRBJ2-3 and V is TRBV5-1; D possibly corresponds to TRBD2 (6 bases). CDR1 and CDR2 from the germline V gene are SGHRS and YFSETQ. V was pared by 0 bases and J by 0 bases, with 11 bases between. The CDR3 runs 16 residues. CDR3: CASSLGSGRSTDTQYF. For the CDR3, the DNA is TGCGCCAGCAGCTTGGGTAGCGGCAGAAGCACAGATACGCAGTATTTT.

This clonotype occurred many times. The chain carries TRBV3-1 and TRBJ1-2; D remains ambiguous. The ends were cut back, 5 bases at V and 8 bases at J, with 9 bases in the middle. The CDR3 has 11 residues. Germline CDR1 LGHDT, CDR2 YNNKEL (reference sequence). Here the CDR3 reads CASSEWGGYTF. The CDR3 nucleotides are TGTGCCAGCAGCGAATGGGGAGGCTACACCTTC.

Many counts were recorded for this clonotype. The CDR3 loop reads CASSLDASETGWKAFF. The CDR3 DNA reads TGCGCCAGCAGCTTGGATGCTAGCGAGACAGGGTGGAAAGCTTTCTTT. The rearrangement links TRBV5-1 to TRBJ1-1; 7 nucleotides agree with TRBD1. From germline, CDR1 is SGHRS and CDR2 YFSETQ. The CDR3 spans 16 residues. Trimming cost V 0 bases and J 9 bases; bases outside gene matches: 14.

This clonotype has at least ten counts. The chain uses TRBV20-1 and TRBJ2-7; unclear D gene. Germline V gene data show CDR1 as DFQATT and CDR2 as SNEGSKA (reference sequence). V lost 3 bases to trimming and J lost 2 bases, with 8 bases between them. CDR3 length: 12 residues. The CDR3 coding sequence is TGCAGTGCTAGGGGCGGCCCCTACGAGCAGTACTTC. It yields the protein CSARGGPYEQYF.

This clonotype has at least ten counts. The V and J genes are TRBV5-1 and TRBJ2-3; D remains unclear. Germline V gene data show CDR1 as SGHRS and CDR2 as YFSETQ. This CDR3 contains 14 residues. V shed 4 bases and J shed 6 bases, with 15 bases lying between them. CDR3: CASSPPNSDDTQYF. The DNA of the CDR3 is TGCGCCAGCAGCCCCCCCAATTCCGACGATACGCAGTATTTT.

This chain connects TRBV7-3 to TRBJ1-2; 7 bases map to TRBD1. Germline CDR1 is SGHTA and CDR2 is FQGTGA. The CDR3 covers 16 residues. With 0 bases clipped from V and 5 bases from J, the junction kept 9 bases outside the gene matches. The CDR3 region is CASSLTAQDRIYGYTF. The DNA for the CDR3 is TGTGCCAGCAGCTTAACAGCCCAGGACAGGATTTATGGCTACACCTTC.

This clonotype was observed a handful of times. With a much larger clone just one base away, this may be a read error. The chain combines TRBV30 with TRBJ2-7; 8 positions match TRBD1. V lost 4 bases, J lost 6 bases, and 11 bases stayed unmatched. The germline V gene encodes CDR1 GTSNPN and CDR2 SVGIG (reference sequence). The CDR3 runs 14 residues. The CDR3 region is CAWMQGASSGEQYF. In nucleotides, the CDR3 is TGTGCCTGGATGCAGGGGGCATCTTCGGGCGAGCAGTACTTC.

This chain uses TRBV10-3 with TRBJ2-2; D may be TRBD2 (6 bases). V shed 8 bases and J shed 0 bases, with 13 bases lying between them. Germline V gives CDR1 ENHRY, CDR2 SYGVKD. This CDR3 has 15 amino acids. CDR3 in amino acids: CAIGPGAANTGELFF. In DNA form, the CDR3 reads TGTGCCATCGGACCGGGAGCCGCGAACACCGGGGAGCTGTTTTTT.

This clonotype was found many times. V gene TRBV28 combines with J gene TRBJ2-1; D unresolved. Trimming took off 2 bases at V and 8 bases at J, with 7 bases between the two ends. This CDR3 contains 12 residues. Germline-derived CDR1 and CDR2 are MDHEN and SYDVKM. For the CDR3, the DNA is TGTGCCAGCAGTTTACCCCCTCATGAGCAGTTCTTC. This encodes CASSLPPHEQFF.